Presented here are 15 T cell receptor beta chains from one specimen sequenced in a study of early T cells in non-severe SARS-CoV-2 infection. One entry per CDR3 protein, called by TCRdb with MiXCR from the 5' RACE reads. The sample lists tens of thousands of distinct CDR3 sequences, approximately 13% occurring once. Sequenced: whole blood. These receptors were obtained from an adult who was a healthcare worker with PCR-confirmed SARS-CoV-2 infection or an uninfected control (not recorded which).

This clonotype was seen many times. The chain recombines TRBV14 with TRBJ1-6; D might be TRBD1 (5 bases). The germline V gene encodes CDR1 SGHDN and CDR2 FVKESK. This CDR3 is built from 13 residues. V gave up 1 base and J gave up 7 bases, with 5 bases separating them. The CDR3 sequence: CASSQGGNSPLHF. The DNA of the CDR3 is TGTGCCAGCAGCCAAGGGGGCAATTCACCCCTCCACTTT.

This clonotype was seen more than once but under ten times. CDR3 bases: TGTGCCAGCAGCCCATCGGGTACGGACTACGAGCAGTACTTC. This translates into CASSPSGTDYEQYF. The chain carries TRBV9 and TRBJ2-7; D is uncertain. Between the trimmed V and J ends, which lost 4 bases and 3 bases, there was a span of 14 bases. Germline V gene sequence: CDR1 SGDLS, CDR2 YYNGEE. The CDR3 contains 14 residues. The full variable domain, rest sourced from reference TRBV9 and TRBJ2-7, is DSGVTQTPKHLITATGQRVTLRCSPRSGDLSVYWYQQSLDQGLQFLIQYYNGEERAKGNILERFSAQQFPDLHSELNLSSLELGDSALYFCASSPSGTDYEQYFGPGTRLTVT.

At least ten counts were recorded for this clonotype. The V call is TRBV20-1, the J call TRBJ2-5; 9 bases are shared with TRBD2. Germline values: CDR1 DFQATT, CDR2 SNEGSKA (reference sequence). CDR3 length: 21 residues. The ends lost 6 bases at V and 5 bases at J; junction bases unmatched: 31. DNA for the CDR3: TGCAGTGCCCCCCGCCTCGGAGGCAGTTTGAGCGGGAGGTTGCCGGAGGAGACCCAGTACTTC. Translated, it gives CSAPRLGGSLSGRLPEETQYF.

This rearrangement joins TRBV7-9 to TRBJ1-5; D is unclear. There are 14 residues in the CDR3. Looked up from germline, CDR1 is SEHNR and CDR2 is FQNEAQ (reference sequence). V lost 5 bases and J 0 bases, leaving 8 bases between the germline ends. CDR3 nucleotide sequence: TGTGCCAGCAGCCCGATCTATAGCAATCAGCCCCAGCATTTT. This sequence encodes CASSPIYSNQPQHF.

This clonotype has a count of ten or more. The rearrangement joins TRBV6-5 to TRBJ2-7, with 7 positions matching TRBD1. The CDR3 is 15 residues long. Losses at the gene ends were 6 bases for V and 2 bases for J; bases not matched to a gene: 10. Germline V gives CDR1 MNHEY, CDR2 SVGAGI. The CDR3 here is CASSYKLRGPYEQYF. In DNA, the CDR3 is TGTGCCAGCAGCTATAAACTTAGGGGGCCCTACGAGCAGTACTTC.

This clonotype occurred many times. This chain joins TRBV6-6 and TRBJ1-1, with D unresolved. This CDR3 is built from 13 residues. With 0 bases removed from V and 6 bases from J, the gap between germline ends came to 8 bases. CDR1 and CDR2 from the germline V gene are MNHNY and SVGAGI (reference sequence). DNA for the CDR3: TGTGCCAGCAGTTACTCGACTGGGGCTGAAGCTTTCTTT. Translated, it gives CASSYSTGAEAFF.

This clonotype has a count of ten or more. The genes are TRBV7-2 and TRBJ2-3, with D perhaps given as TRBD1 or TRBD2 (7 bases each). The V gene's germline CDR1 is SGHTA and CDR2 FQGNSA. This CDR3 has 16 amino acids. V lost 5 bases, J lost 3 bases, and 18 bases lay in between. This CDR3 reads CASSLLGGGITDTQYF. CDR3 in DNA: TGTGCCAGCAGCCTCCTGGGAGGGGGCATTACAGATACGCAGTATTTT.

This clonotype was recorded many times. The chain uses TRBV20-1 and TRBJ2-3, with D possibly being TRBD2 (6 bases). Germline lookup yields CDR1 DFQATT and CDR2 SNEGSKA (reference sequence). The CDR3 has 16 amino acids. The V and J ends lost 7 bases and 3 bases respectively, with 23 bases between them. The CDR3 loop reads CSGGAVGGGLTDTQYF. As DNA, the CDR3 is TGCAGTGGTGGGGCGGTCGGGGGAGGATTGACAGATACGCAGTATTTT.

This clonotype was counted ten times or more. This CDR3 reads CSAAAHAQETQYF. In DNA, the CDR3 is TGCAGCGCTGCCGCCCATGCCCAAGAGACCCAGTACTTC. V and J are TRBV29-1 and TRBJ2-5; D is undetermined. The CDR3 consists of 13 residues. CDR1 and CDR2 from the germline V gene are SQVTM and ANQGSEA. The V gene lost 7 bases and the J gene lost 1 base, with 13 bases spanning the gap.

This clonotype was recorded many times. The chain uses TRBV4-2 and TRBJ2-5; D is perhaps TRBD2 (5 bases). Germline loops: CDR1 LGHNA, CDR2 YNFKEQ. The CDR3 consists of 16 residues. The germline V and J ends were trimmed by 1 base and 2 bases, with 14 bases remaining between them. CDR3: CASSQVGVARQETQYF. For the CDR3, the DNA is TGTGCCAGCAGCCAAGTCGGGGTCGCCAGGCAAGAGACCCAGTACTTC.

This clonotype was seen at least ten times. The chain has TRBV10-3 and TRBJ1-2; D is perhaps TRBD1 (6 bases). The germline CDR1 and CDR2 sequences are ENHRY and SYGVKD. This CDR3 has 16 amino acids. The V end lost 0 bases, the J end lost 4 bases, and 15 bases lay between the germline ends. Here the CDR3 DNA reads TGTGCCATCAGTGAGTCGTTTGTCAGGGGACTCTATGGCTACACCTTC. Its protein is CAISESFVRGLYGYTF.

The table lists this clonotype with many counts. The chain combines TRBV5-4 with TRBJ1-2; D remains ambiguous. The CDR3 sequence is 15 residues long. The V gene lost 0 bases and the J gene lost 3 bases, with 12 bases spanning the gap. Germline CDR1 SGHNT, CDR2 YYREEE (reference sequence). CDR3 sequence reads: CASSLDGPSHYGYTF. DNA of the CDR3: TGTGCCAGCAGCTTGGATGGGCCTTCGCACTATGGCTACACCTTC.

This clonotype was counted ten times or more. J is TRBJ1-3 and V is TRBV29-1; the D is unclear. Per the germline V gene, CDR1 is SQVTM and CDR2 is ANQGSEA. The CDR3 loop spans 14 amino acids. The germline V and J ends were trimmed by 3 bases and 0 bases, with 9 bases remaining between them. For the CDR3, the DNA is TGCAGCGTTGAGGACGGAGACTCTGGAAACACCATATATTTT. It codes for CSVEDGDSGNTIYF. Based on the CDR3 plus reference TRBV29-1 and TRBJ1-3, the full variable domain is SAVISQKPSRDICQRGTSLTIQCQVDSQVTMMFWYRQQPGQSLTLIATANQGSEATYESGFVIDKFPISRPNLTFSTLTVSNMSPEDSSIYLCSVEDGDSGNTIYFGEGSWLTVV.

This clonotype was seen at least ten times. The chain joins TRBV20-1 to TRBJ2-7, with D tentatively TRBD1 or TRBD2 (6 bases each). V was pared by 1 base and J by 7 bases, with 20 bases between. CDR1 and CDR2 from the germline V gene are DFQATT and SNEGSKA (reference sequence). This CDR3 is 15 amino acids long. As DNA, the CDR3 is TGCAGTGCTAGAGCCGGGGGCGGGGACTCTGAGGAGCAGTACTTC. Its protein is CSARAGGGDSEEQYF.

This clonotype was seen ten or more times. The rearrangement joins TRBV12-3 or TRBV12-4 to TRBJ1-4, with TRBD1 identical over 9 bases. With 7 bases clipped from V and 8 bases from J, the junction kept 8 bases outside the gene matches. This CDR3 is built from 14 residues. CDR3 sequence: CASTMTGGDEKLFF. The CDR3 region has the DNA TGTGCCAGCACCATGACAGGGGGAGACGAAAAACTGTTTTTT.